The TCR beta chain described here comes from a study of molecular identifiers for immune sequencing clone quantification. Looked up from germline, CDR1 is LNHDA and CDR2 is SQIVND (reference sequence). CDR3 length: 14 amino acids. V lost 4 bases and J 5 bases, leaving 13 bases between the germline ends. Preparation methods for the bulk TCR libraries were those previously described, with listed TCR primers. TCRdb independently ran MiXCR on the PCR reads; one entry per CDR3 protein. The data contain approximately 590,000 distinct CDR3 sequences, over 25% of them seen just once; the ten biggest clones take up about 0.81%. Only a few counts were recorded for this clonotype.

The J gene is TRBJ2-3, the V gene TRBV19; D unresolved. The origin of this receptor is a human donor in good health. Some libraries in this study had Jurkat cell RNA spiked in. Material for sequencing was naive CD8+ T cells from blood, with Jurkat cell RNA spiked in. Subset denoted: FACS-sorted CD8+CD4-CCR7+CD45RA+ naive T cells. The CDR3 spells CASSSSIARDTQYF. In nucleotides, the CDR3 is TGTGCCAGTAGTAGTTCGATAGCAAGAGATACGCAGTATTTT.